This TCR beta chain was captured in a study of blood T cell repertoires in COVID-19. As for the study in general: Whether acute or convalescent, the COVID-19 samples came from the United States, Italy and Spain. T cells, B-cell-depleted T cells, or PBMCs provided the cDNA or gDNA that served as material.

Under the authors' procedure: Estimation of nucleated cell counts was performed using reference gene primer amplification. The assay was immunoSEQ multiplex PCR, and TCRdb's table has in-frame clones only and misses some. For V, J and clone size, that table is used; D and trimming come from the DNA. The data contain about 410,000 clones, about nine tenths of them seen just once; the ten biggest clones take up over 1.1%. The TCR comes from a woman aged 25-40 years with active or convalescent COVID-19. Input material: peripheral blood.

CDR3 loop: CASSESQQDTEAFF. DNA of the CDR3: TGTGCCAGCAGTGAATCACAACAGGATACTGAAGCTTTCTTT. The V and J genes are TRBV6-1 and TRBJ1-1, with TRBD1 as a possible D gene (5 bases). V gave up 2 bases and J gave up 5 bases, with 12 bases separating them. The V gene's germline CDR1 is MNHNS and CDR2 SASEGT. The CDR3 runs 14 residues.